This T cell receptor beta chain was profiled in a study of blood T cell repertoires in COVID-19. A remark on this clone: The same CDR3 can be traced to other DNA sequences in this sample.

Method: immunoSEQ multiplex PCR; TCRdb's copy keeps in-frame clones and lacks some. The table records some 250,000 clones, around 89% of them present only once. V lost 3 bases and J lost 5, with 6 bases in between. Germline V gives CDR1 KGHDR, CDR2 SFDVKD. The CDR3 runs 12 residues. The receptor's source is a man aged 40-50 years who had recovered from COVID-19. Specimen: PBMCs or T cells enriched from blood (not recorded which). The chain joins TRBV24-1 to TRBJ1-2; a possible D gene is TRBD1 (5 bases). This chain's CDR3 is CATSDPGYGYTF. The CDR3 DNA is TGTGCCACCAGTGATCCAGGGTATGGCTACACCTTC.